This TCR beta chain was obtained from a study of blood T cell repertoires in COVID-19 (dated by TCRdb to the early 2020s). At the level of the whole study: Samples covering the acute and convalescent phases of COVID-19 were provided by collaborators in the United States, Italy and Spain. Samples came from the ongoing ImmuneRACE study (first 160 participants) plus 1,254 subjects from 6 global collaborators. The repertoires were released in a freely available public database meant as a resource for research on the immune response to SARS-CoV-2. The prospective study material was composed of cDNA or gDNA derived from T cells, B-cell-depleted T cells, or PBMCs. The dataset comprised deeply sampled blood TCRbeta repertoires from subjects exposed to, actively infected with, or recovered from COVID-19. A de-identified subject ID, COVID-19 status, age in years and sex were almost always included in the sample metadata. HLA class I and class II types, where available, came from metadata supplied by the sample provider rather than from assay-based typing.

Whole blood was collected in K2EDTA tubes by collaborating institutions according to the institutions' own protocols. Collaborator samples were shipped for TCRbeta analysis as frozen whole blood, isolated PBMCs, or DNA extracted from either sample type. Summary of the overall study and its limitations: How much clinical and demographic metadata was included differed by source and by participant, and the metadata was provided uncurated.

The immunoSEQ Assay, a bias-controlled multiplex PCR, was used to amplify TCRbeta CDR3 regions from genomic DNA. On the study's bioinformatics: The number of nucleated cells in each sample was estimated from the amplification of reference gene primers within the assay. To quantify the absolute abundance of each unique TCRbeta CDR3 rearrangement, sequence reads were collapsed and filtered. Productive Simpson clonality was computed per sample as the square root of Simpson's diversity index over productive rearrangements. TCRdb holds this immuneACCESS table with in-frame rearrangements only. Some clones are missing; in checked studies, unresolved V genes explain under half, and the rest has no known cause. D and trimming were read from the DNA, whereas the V and J calls and clone size are those reported in that table. This sample lists about 120,000 clones; 85% were detected once. Approximately 10% of the sample comes from the top ten.

This clone has just one count. Its antigen remains undetermined. The record has no base qualities; no much larger clone is one base away. The CDR3 starts with the cysteine, ends with the phenylalanine, and has 15 residues. Just CDR3 DNA is preserved here, 45 bases in frame from base 1. In the germline V gene (reference sequence), CDR1 corresponds to SEHNR and CDR2 to FQNEAQ. Trimming leaves V shorter by 5 bases and J shorter by 5 bases, with the junction holding 8 bases beyond the gene matches. The sequence derives from a man older than 75 with acute or convalescent COVID-19. The chain was built from TRBV7-9 and TRBJ2-7; 11 bases in the junction line up with TRBD2. The sequencing input was peripheral blood. The DNA sequence follows: TGTGCCAGCAGCGTAGGTCTAGCGGGAGGCGACGAGCAGTACTTC. The resulting protein is CASSVGLAGGDEQYF.